This T cell receptor (beta chain) was retrieved from a study of T cell responses to AZD1222 COVID-19 vaccine. Study-wide results and limits: Rises in breadth and depth of Spike-specific TCRs came after two AZD1222 doses. Possibly, clonal diversity was underestimated; donors were largely white British and included more females. All repertoire sampling was performed exclusively after the peak T cell response. Spike was spanned by vaccine-associated CD4 TCRs, which were dominant at 160-218 and 743-854.

The protocol was immunoSEQ multiplex PCR, while the TCRdb copy is restricted to in-frame clones and leaves out a portion. This table holds over 120,000 clones. In regard to this clone: What it binds is unknown.

Sequencing was carried out using peripheral blood. This receptor was taken from an adult in good health.

The CDR3 is CASSSDPGQPNYGYTF. DNA of the CDR3: TGCGCCAGCAGCTCGGATCCGGGACAGCCTAACTATGGCTACACCTTC. The rearrangement uses TRBV5-1 and TRBJ1-2, with TRBD1 matching 7 bases. V lost 3 bases and J lost 0; bases outside the gene matches: 8. Germline values: CDR1 SGHRS, CDR2 YFSETQ. The CDR3 has 16 amino acids.